The entry below describes one T cell receptor (beta chain). These data originate in a study of blood T cell repertoires in COVID-19. Study background: From the United States, Italy and Spain came samples of acute and convalescent COVID-19. T cells, B-cell-depleted T cells, or PBMCs provided the cDNA or gDNA that served as material.

The CDR3 has 15 amino acids. The V and J ends lost 1 base and 6 bases, in that order; junction bases with no gene match: 5. Germline CDR1 reads MGHRA; CDR2 reads YSYEKL. In the study's own analysis: Amplification with reference gene primers provided the estimates of nucleated cell counts. Libraries were prepared by immunoSEQ multiplex PCR; TCRdb keeps only in-frame clonotypes and omits some of them. V, J and clone size were drawn from that table, and D and trimming were deduced from the DNA. The table includes fewer than 250,000 clones, about 83% detected once. The V and J genes are TRBV4-1 and TRBJ2-1; 8 bases align to TRBD2. This clonotype was sampled from a woman between 40 and 50 years old with active or convalescent COVID-19. Source material: peripheral blood. CDR3 nucleotides: TGCGCCAGCAGCCAAGCGGGAGGGCCAATCAATGAGCAGTTCTTC. Protein sequence: CASSQAGGPINEQFF.